This TCR beta chain derives from a study of tumor-infiltrating lymphocytes in primary liver carcinoma. Study-level information: T1-T3 N0M0 was the stage of the tumors, which were about 4.2 to 11 cm across.

For this clonotype: Its antigen remains unidentified. At one end, the junction sequence differs from germline, possibly due to a read error.

Study-wide results and limits: The study used bulk unsorted samples and so did not compare CD4+ and CD8+ repertoires. Researchers found tumor-adjacent and tumor-blood pairs overlapped less than tumor region pairs.

CDR1 and CDR2 from the germline V gene are SGHRS and YFSETQ. CDR3 length: 14 residues. Constant-region priming of roughly 0.45 ug total RNA yielded TCR beta cDNA. Slightly modified ARM-PCR served as the procedure for the TCR beta libraries. These libraries came from three rounds of nested multiplex PCR. It was with TRBV1-TRBV30 forward primers and a C-beta reverse primer that the first two PCR rounds were run, at roughly 9 cycles each. TCRdb reanalysed the multiplex PCR reads using MiXCR and keeps one entry per CDR3 protein. The data hold 310,000 or so distinct CDR3 sequences, with approximately 64% observed a single time. The source of the blood RNA was unsorted whole blood, and germline DNA was extracted as well. In advance of surgery, roughly 4.4 milliliters of peripheral blood were collected.

The clonotype originates from a man aged 35 to 55 with primary liver carcinoma and hepatitis B virus infection. The chain joins TRBV5-1 to TRBJ2-3; D is possibly TRBD1 (7 bases). The sequenced sample was peripheral blood. In DNA form, the CDR3 reads TGCGCCAGCAGCGTGGAGGGGGCCACAGATACGCGGTATTTT. It is translated as CASSVEGATDTRYF.